This T cell receptor beta chain appears in the sequencing data of a study of shared clonotypes between healthy human individuals. The study's findings and limits: Generation of non-shared clonotypes was less probable than generation of clonotypes shared by all four donors. Rarefaction analysis demonstrated incomplete sorted-subset sequencing notwithstanding large depth.

The naive CD8 population came from CD45RO-negative cells selected for CCR7, without terminally differentiated effector memory CD45RA+ cells. As concerns this clone: As yet, its antigen is unknown.

Profiling relied on immunoSEQ multiplex PCR, and the TCRdb table lists in-frame clones only, not all of them. The repertoire holds about 800,000 clones, with 95% to 97% as singletons. V was cut by 3 bases and J by 4 bases, with 16 bases left in between. Germline lookup yields CDR1 WNHNN and CDR2 SYGVQD (reference sequence). The CDR3 runs to 16 residues. The sample taken for sequencing was naive CD8+ T cells sorted from blood. The receptor was derived from a man aged 25 to 45 in good health. The chain uses TRBV10-1 and TRBJ2-1; D is perhaps TRBD2 (5 bases). The CDR3: CASSEKARTLYNEQFF. CDR3 sequence (DNA): TGCGCCAGCAGTGAAAAGGCCAGGACTCTGTACAATGAGCAGTTCTTC.